The clone carrying this T cell receptor (beta chain) showed up just once. In the source study's methods: Researchers report that nucleated cell counts were estimated from reference gene primer amplification. Using immunoSEQ multiplex PCR, the repertoire was profiled, and TCRdb retains in-frame clones only, with some absent. Clone size and the V and J calls come from that table; the DNA yielded D and trimming. Counted here are around 210,000 clones, approximately 91% occurring once; the ten biggest clones make up roughly a sixth. The data originate from a study of blood T cell repertoires in COVID-19. Whole-study context: Donors in the United States, Italy and Spain gave samples during acute or convalescent COVID-19. The cDNA or gDNA used as material had been derived from T cells, B-cell-depleted T cells, or PBMCs.

This TCR came from a man in his fifties with COVID-19, enrolled during active disease. Input material: peripheral blood.

CDR3 residues: CATSAPSSTDTQYF. The CDR3 coding sequence is TGTGCCACCAGTGCCCCGTCTAGCACAGATACGCAGTATTTT. The chain is built from TRBV24-1 and TRBJ2-3; D unclear. This CDR3 comprises 14 residues. The V and J ends lost 5 bases and 0 bases respectively, with 8 bases between them. Germline CDR1 is KGHDR and CDR2 is SFDVKD.